This T cell receptor beta chain was captured in a study of T cells in Graves' hyperthyroidism and ophthalmopathy. Broader study findings: Blood shared most expanded thyroid clonotypes above 0.001. Ophthalmopathy was separated from stable hyperthyroidism by a 13 V-J model.

This clonotype was seen repeatedly, ten times or more. Its specificity is unknown. The germline V and J ends were trimmed by 8 bases and 12 bases, with 16 bases remaining between them. The CDR3 runs 11 residues. CDR1 and CDR2 from the germline V gene are SNHLY and FYNNEI. The CDR3 regions of TCR beta were amplified from RNA transcripts. First-round RT-PCR targeting the TCR CDR3 was performed with the HTBI primer set. Using its own MiXCR run on the multiplex PCR reads, TCRdb lists one record per CDR3 protein. The data hold about 380,000 distinct CDR3 sequences, with roughly 13% observed a single time. Lactation, pregnancy, other autoimmune disease or uncontrolled infection led to exclusion of patients. The blood sample dates from first hyperthyroidism diagnosis, preceding any ophthalmopathy symptoms.

The chain recombines TRBV2 with TRBJ1-1; D ambiguous. The sample consisted of blood. This TCR derives from a man aged 30-40 years with Graves' hyperthyroidism that later progressed to Graves' ophthalmopathy. CDR3 residues: CASSLLERPFF. The CDR3 region has the DNA TGTGCCAGCTCCCTATTGGAAAGACCTTTCTTT.